This TCR beta chain was observed in a study of blood T cells in healthy people across ages. Study overall: In model experiments, template switching was able to capture about one barcoded beta molecule for every two T cells that were present.

This CDR3 region has 16 residues. V dropped 0 bases and J dropped 2 bases, with 13 bases sitting between them. The germline V gene has CDR1 SGDLS and CDR2 YYNGEE. Study conclusions and caveats: Age showed a roughly linear inverse relationship with TCR beta diversity per million T cells.

In regard to this clonotype: Its specificity is not known.

Sample-barcoded 5' priming and a J-beta primer mix drove a second PCR of about 6 to 12 cycles. Sequencing recovered at least 3 million CDR3-containing paired-end reads from each sample. TCRdb ran MiXCR on the 5' RACE reads and lists one entry per CDR3 protein. The sample records 1,500,000 or so distinct CDR3 sequences, about 45% being singletons. Source material: blood. The V gene is TRBV9, the J gene TRBJ2-3, with D perhaps given as TRBD1 or TRBD2 (5 bases each). The clonotype originates from a woman aged 18-29 years in good health. The CDR3 region is CASSVGRGRYTDTQYF. CDR3 coding DNA: TGTGCCAGCAGCGTAGGCCGGGGCCGCTACACAGATACGCAGTATTTT. Filled out from reference TRBV9 and TRBJ2-3, the complete variable domain reads DSGVTQTPKHLITATGQRVTLRCSPRSGDLSVYWYQQSLDQGLQFLIQYYNGEERAKGNILERFSAQQFPDLHSELNLSSLELGDSALYFCASSVGRGRYTDTQYFGPGTRLTVL.